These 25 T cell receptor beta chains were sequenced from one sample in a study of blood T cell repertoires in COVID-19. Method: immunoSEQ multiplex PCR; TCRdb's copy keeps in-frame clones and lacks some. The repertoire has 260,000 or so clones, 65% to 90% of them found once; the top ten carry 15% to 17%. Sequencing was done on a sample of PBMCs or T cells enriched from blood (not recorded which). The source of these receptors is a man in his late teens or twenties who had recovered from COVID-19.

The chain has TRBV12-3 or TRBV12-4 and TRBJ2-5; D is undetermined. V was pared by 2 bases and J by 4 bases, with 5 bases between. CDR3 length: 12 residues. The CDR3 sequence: CASSLTRETQYF. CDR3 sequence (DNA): TGTGCCAGCAGTTTAACGAGAGAGACCCAGTACTTC.

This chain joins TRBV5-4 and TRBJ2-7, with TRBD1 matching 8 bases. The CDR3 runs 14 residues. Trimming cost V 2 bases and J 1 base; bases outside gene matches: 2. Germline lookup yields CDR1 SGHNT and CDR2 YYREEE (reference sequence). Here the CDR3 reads CASSFGTGSYEQYF. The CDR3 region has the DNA TGTGCCAGCAGCTTTGGGACAGGTTCCTACGAGCAGTACTTC.

CDR3 region: CASSLVGYGYTF. The CDR3 nucleotides read TGTGCCAGCAGCTTAGTCGGGTATGGCTACACCTTC. The chain recombines TRBV11-2 with TRBJ1-2; D unclear. Germline V lookup: CDR1 SGHAT, CDR2 FQNNGV. This CDR3 is 12 amino acids long. V was clipped by 1 base and J by 5 bases, with 5 bases between them.

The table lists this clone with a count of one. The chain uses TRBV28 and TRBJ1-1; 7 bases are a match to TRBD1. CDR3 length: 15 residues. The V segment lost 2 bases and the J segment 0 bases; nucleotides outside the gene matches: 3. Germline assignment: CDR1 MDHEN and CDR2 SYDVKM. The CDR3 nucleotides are TGTGCCAGCAGTTTAACGACAGGGATGAACACTGAAGCTTTCTTT. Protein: CASSLTTGMNTEAFF. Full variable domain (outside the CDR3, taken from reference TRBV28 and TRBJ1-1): DVKVTQSSRYLVKRTGEKVFLECVQDMDHENMFWYRQDPGLGLRLIYFSYDVKMKEKGDIPEGYSVSREKKERFSLILESASTNQTSMYLCASSLTTGMNTEAFFGQGTRLTVV.

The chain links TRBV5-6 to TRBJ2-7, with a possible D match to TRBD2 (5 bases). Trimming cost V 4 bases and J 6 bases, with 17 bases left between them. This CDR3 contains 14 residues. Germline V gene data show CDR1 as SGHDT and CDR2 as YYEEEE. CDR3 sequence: CASSNYGETLEQYF. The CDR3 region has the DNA TGTGCCAGCAGCAACTACGGGGAGACCCTCGAGCAGTACTTC. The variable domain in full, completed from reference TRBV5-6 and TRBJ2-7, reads DAGVTQSPTHLIKTRGQQVTLRCSPKSGHDTVSWYQQALGQGPQFIFQYYEEEERQRGNFPDRFSGHQFPNYSSELNVNALLLGDSALYLCASSNYGETLEQYFGPGTRLTVT.

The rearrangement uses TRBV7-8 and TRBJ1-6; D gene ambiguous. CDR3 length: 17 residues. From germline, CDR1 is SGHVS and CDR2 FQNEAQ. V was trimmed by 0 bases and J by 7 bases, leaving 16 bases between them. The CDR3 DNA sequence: TGTGCCAGCAGCTTAGCGAGGCTTCCCCTAAGAAATTCACCCCTCCACTTT. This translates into CASSLARLPLRNSPLHF.

Written as DNA, the CDR3 is TGTGCCAGCAGCCAGAAACAGGGGGCCTCAGATACGCAGTATTTT. Encoded protein: CASSQKQGASDTQYF. This chain connects TRBV5-4 to TRBJ2-3; TRBD1 aligns across 9 bases. Looked up from germline, CDR1 is SGHNT and CDR2 is YYREEE (reference sequence). The CDR3 runs to 15 residues. V shed 4 bases, J shed 4 bases, and the junction held 7 bases outside the gene matches.

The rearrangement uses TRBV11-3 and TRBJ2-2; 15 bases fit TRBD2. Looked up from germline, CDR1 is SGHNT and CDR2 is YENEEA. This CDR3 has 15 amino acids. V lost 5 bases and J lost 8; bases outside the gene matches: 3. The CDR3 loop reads CASSPGLAGGGELFF. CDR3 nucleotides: TGTGCCAGCAGCCCGGGACTAGCGGGAGGAGGGGAGCTGTTTTTT.

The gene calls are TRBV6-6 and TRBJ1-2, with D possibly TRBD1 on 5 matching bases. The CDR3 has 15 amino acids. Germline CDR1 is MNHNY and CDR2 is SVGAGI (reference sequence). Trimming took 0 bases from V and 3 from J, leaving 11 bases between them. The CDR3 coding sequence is TGTGCCAGCAGTTACTCGAACCGGGGGTACTATGGCTACACCTTC. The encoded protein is CASSYSNRGYYGYTF.

The CDR3 loop is CASSQRLAGNQETQYF. In nucleotides, the CDR3 is TGTGCCAGCAGCCAACGACTAGCGGGGAACCAAGAGACCCAGTACTTC. The rearrangement joins TRBV4-2 to TRBJ2-5; 11 nucleotides align to TRBD2. Germline-derived CDR1 and CDR2 are LGHNA and YNFKEQ. The CDR3 totals 16 residues. J was trimmed by 0 bases and V by 2 bases; bases with no gene match: 2.

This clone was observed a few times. The CDR3 DNA reads TGTGCCAGCAGCTTAGTATCCGGGAAAGTAGGGGAGCTGTTTTTT. Protein: CASSLVSGKVGELFF. The J gene is TRBJ2-2, the V gene TRBV7-9; D is possibly TRBD2 (5 bases). This CDR3 comprises 15 residues. Trimming removed 1 base at V and 8 bases at J, with 14 bases between. Germline V CDR1 and CDR2: SEHNR, FQNEAQ (reference sequence).

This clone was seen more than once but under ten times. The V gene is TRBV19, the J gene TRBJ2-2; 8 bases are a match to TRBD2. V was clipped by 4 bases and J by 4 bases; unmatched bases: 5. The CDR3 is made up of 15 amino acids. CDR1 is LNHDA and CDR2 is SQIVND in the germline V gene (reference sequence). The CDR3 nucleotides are TGTGCCAGTAGTACTCCGGGGGGGGGCACCGGGGAGCTGTTTTTT. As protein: CASSTPGGGTGELFF.

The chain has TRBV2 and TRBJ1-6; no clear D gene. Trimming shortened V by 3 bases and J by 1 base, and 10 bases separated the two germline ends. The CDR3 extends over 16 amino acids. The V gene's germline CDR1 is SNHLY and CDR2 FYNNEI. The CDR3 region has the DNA TGTGCCAGCAGTGACCCCCCGGGGTCCTATAATTCACCCCTCCACTTT. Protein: CASSDPPGSYNSPLHF.

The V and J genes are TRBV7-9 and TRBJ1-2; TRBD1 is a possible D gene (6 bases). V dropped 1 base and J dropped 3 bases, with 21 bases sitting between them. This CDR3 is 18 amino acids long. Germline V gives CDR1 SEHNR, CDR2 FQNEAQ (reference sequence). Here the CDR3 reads CASSLDLVIRGGYYGYTF. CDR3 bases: TGTGCCAGCAGCTTAGATTTGGTCATCAGGGGAGGGTACTATGGCTACACCTTC. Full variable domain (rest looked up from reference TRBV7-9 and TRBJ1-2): DTGVSQNPRHKITKRGQNVTFRCDPISEHNRLYWYRQTLGQGPEFLTYFQNEAQLEKSRLLSDRFSAERPKGSFSTLEIQRTEQGDSAMYLCASSLDLVIRGGYYGYTFGSGTRLTVV.

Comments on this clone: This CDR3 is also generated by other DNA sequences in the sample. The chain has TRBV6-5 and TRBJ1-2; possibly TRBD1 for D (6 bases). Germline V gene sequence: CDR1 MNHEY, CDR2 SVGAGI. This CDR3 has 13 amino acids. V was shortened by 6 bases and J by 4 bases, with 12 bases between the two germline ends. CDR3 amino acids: CASSRTGIYGYTF. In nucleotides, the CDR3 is TGTGCCAGCAGCCGTACAGGGATCTATGGCTACACCTTC.

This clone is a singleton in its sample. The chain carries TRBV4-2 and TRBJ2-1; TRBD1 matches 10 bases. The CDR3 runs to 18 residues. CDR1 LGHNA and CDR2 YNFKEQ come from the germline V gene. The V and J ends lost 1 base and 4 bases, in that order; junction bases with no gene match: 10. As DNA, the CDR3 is TGTGCCAGCAGCCAAGGCCCTCCCCGGGACAGGGGATACAATGAGCAGTTCTTC. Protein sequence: CASSQGPPRDRGYNEQFF.

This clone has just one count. The CDR3 DNA follows: TGTGCCAGCAGTGAAGTAGGGACTTATGGCTACACCTTC. Translating it yields CASSEVGTYGYTF. This sequence joins TRBV2 and TRBJ1-2; a possible D gene is TRBD1 (5 bases). Trimming pared 1 base from V and 5 bases from J, leaving 8 bases between. CDR1 is SNHLY and CDR2 is FYNNEI in the germline V gene. The CDR3 loop spans 13 amino acids. Full variable domain (outside the CDR3, taken from reference TRBV2 and TRBJ1-2): EPEVTQTPSHQVTQMGQEVILRCVPISNHLYFYWYRQILGQKVEFLVSFYNNEISEKSEIFDDQFSVERPDGSNFTLKIRSTKLEDSAMYFCASSEVGTYGYTFGSGTRLTVV.

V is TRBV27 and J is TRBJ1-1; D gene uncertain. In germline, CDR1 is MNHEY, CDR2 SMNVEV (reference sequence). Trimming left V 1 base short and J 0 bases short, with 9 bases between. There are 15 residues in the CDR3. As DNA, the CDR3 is TGTGCCAGCAGTTTATACCGGGGATTGAACACTGAAGCTTTCTTT. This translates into CASSLYRGLNTEAFF.

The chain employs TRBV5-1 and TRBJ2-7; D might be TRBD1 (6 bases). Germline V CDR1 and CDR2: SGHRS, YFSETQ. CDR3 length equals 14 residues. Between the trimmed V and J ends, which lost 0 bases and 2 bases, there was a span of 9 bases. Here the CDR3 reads CASSLEGGPYEQYF. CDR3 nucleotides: TGCGCCAGCAGCTTGGAAGGGGGTCCCTACGAGCAGTACTTC.

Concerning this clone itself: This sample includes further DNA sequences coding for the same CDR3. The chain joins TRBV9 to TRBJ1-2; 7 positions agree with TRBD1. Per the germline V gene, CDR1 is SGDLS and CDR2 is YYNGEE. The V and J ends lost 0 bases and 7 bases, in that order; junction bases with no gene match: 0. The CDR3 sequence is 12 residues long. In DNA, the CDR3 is TGTGCCAGCAGCGTAGGACAGGGTGGCTACACCTTC. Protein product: CASSVGQGGYTF.

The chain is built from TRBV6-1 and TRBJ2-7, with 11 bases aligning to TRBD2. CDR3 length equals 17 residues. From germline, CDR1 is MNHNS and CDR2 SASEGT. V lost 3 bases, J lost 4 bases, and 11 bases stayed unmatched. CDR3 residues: CASSDRVTSGNDYEQYF. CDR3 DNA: TGTGCCAGCAGTGACCGGGTGACTAGCGGGAACGATTACGAGCAGTACTTC.

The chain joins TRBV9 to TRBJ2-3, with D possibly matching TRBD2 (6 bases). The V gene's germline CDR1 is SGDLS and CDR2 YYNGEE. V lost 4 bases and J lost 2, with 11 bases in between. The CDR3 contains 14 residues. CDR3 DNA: TGTGCCAGCAGCCCCGGGACTGTCACAGATACGCAGTATTTT. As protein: CASSPGTVTDTQYF.

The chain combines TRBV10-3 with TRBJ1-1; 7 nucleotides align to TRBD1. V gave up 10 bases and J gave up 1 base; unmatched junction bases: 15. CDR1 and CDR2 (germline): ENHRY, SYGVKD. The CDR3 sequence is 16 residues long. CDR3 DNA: TGTGCCACCATAGGACAGGCCGCAAGTCCGAACACTGAAGCTTTCTTT. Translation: CATIGQAASPNTEAFF.

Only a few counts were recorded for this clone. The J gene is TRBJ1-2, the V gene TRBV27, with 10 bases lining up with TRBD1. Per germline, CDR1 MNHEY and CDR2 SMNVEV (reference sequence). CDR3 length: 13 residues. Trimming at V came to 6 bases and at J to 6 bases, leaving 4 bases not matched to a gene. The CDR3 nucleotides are TGTGCCAGCAGGCCGACAGGGGGCGATGGCTACACCTTC. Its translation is CASRPTGGDGYTF.

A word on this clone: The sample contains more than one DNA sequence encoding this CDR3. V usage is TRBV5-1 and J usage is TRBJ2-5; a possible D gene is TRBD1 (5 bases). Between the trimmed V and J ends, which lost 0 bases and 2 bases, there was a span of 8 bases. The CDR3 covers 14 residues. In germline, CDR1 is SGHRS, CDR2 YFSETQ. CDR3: CASSLVPGQETQYF. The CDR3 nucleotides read TGCGCCAGCAGCTTGGTTCCAGGGCAAGAGACCCAGTACTTC.